Given below is one T cell receptor beta chain in context. 60 Vbeta and 13 Jbeta primers were used in PCR. Libraries were prepared by immunoSEQ multiplex PCR; TCRdb keeps only in-frame clonotypes and omits some of them. The table lists 110,000 to 150,000 clones, 68% of them singletons. This sample is drawn from a study of cytomegalovirus exposure and HLA in healthy donors. The CDR3 runs 13 residues. Trimming shortened V by 7 bases and J by 0 bases, and 9 bases separated the two germline ends. Germline loops: CDR1 MNHEY, CDR2 SMNVEV (reference sequence). The specimen was PBMCs. The sequence was collected from a man aged 55 to 69 in good health and CMV-seronegative. The chain carries TRBV27 and TRBJ2-5; D gene ambiguous. The CDR3 is CASKTQNQETQYF. CDR3 sequence (DNA): TGTGCCAGCAAAACGCAGAACCAAGAGACCCAGTACTTC.